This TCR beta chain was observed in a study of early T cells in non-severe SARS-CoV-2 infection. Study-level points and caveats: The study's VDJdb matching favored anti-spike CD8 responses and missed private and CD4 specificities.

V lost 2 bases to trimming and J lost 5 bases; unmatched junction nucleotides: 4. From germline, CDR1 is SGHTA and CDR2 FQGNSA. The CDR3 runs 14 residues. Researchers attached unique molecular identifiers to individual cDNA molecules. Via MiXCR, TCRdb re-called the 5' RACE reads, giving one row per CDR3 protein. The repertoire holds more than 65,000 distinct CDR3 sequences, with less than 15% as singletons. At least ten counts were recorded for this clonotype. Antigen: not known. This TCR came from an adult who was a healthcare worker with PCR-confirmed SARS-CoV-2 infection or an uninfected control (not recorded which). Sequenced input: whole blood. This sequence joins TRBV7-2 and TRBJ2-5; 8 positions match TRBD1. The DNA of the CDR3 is TGTGCCAGCAGCTTAAACAGGGGGAGGGAGACCCAGTACTTC. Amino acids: CASSLNRGRETQYF.